This TCR beta chain was sequenced for a study of CD8 T cells in Susac syndrome. The study's findings and limits: The total CD8+ repertoires contained under 20 Susac-specific public clones, and the CD8+ TEMRA repertoires contained 4 to 6. Peak Susac CD8+ clonal expansion occurred in TEMRA cells and active patients.

CD8+ and CD4+ blood T cells underwent TCR beta sequencing. Germline values: CDR1 DFQATT, CDR2 SNEGSKA (reference sequence). The CDR3 is 15 amino acids. The junction had 12 bases not matched to a gene; V was cut back by 2 bases and J by 5 bases. In regard to this clonotype: Its target is not known.

An amount of RNA that ranged from roughly 0.5 to 1 ug was reverse transcribed with random hexamers. TCRdb processed the immunoSEQ multiplex PCR reads anew with MiXCR; each CDR3 protein has one entry. This table holds 120,000 or so distinct CDR3 sequences, about 93% found once. This rearrangement joins TRBV20-1 to TRBJ2-7; 7 bases agree with TRBD1. The sequence was obtained from a human donor with Susac syndrome. The sequenced sample was CD8+ T cells from PBMCs. This chain's CDR3 is CSARKRQGRNDEQYF. Here the CDR3 DNA reads TGCAGTGCTAGAAAAAGACAGGGTAGGAACGACGAGCAGTACTTC.